The TCR beta chain described here comes from a study of response to subunit inactivated influenza vaccine. This CDR3 region has 14 residues. Germline V gene data show CDR1 as SGHTA and CDR2 as FQGNSA. A remark on this clonotype: A junction boundary mismatches the germline segment, possibly from a read error.

TCRdb passed the RT-PCR reads through MiXCR, listing each CDR3 protein once. The profile shows roughly 700,000 distinct CDR3 sequences, approximately 14% of them singletons. The sample in question was PBMCs from blood, obtained around 15 days before vaccination. The source of this sequence is a man in his forties or fifties who received an inactivated influenza vaccine. The chain combines TRBV7-2 with TRBJ2-1, with 12 bases fitting TRBD2. Here the CDR3 reads CASSLDSLAGGLLF. CDR3 DNA sequence: TGTGCCAGCAGCTTAGATAGCCTAGCGGGGGGGCTCCTCTTC. Together with reference TRBV7-2 and TRBJ2-1, the CDR3 gives the full variable domain: GAGVSQSPSNKVTEKGKDVELRCDPISGHTALYWYRQSLGQGLEFLIYFQGNSAPDKSGLPSDRFSAERTGGSVSTLTIQRTQQEDSAVYLCASSLDSLAGGLLFGPGTRLTVL.